Below are 14 T cell receptor beta chains sequenced from a single sample in a study of cytomegalovirus exposure and HLA in healthy donors. The study ran its PCR with 60 Vbeta and 13 Jbeta primers. The table came from immunoSEQ multiplex PCR; TCRdb's copy has only in-frame clones and leaves some out. Of around 110,000 clones in the sample, 79% are singletons; the top ten hold around 4.4%. Input material: PBMCs. Source of these receptors: a man under 40 in good health and CMV-seropositive.

This chain connects TRBV28 to TRBJ2-1, with 15 bases aligning to TRBD2. V trimming: 7 bases; J trimming: 10 bases; junction bases outside the gene matches: 14. Germline V lookup: CDR1 MDHEN, CDR2 SYDVKM. The CDR3 is 17 residues long. In DNA, the CDR3 is TGTGCCAGCACTACGCCGGGACTAGCGGGAGGATTGGGCGAGCAGTTCTTC. Its protein product is CASTTPGLAGGLGEQFF.

Notes on this clone: One end of the junction fails to match germline, which may point to a read error. This chain joins TRBV9 and TRBJ2-6; TRBD1 aligns across 7 bases. The CDR3 sequence is 18 residues long. CDR1 SGDLS and CDR2 YYNGEE come from the germline V gene. The chain's CDR3 is CASTRSRAGGSGANGLTF. CDR3 nucleotide sequence: TGTGCCAGCACCCGTAGTAGGGCAGGGGGATCCGGGGCCAACGGCCTGACTTTC.

The rearrangement links TRBV19 to TRBJ1-2, with a weak D call TRBD1 (6 bases). The germline V and J ends were trimmed by 1 base and 4 bases, with 16 bases remaining between them. This CDR3 has 16 amino acids. Per the germline V gene, CDR1 is LNHDA and CDR2 is SQIVND (reference sequence). The CDR3 spells CASSIGPQGMFYGYTF. CDR3 DNA sequence: TGTGCCAGTAGTATAGGTCCGCAGGGGATGTTCTATGGCTACACCTTC.

This rearrangement joins TRBV28 to TRBJ2-7, with 8 bases that match TRBD2. The CDR3 spans 13 residues. The trim removed 3 bases at V and 4 bases at J, leaving 2 bases unmatched. Germline values: CDR1 MDHEN, CDR2 SYDVKM. This CDR3 is CASSFGGGYEQYF. CDR3 bases: TGTGCCAGCAGTTTCGGGGGGGGGTACGAGCAGTACTTC.

This chain joins TRBV27 and TRBJ2-1; TRBD1 might be the D (6 bases). Trimming shortened V by 0 bases and J by 0 bases, and 6 bases separated the two germline ends. The CDR3 runs 15 residues. Germline V gene lookup returns CDR1 MNHEY and CDR2 SMNVEV (reference sequence). CDR3 sequence: CASSLSTGSYNEQFF. CDR3 bases: TGTGCCAGCAGTTTATCGACAGGCTCCTACAATGAGCAGTTCTTC.

The V and J genes are TRBV27 and TRBJ1-2, with 10 bases identical to TRBD1. Germline values: CDR1 MNHEY, CDR2 SMNVEV (reference sequence). The CDR3 has 16 residues. J gave up 5 bases and V 2 bases, and 8 bases lay outside the gene matches. The CDR3 spells CASSLGTGDFRYGYTF. DNA of the CDR3: TGTGCCAGCAGTTTAGGGACAGGGGACTTTCGTTATGGCTACACCTTC.

The chain employs TRBV7-6 and TRBJ1-1; no firm D call. The V end was cut by 7 bases, the J end by 0 bases, with 12 bases between. The CDR3 totals 14 residues. Germline loops: CDR1 SGHVS, CDR2 FNYEAQ. This CDR3 reads CASTRGFMNTEAFF. CDR3 nucleotide sequence: TGTGCCAGCACCCGGGGATTTATGAACACTGAAGCTTTCTTT. Combining the CDR3 with reference TRBV7-6 and TRBJ1-1 gives the whole variable domain GAGVSQSPRYKVTKRGQDVALRCDPISGHVSLYWYRQALGQGPEFLTYFNYEAQQDKSGLPNDRFSAERPEGSISTLTIQRTEQRDSAMYRCASTRGFMNTEAFFGQGTRLTVV.

The chain combines TRBV4-3 with TRBJ2-3; D is undetermined. CDR1 is LGHNA, CDR2 YSLEER, per germline. This CDR3 comprises 18 residues. Trimming took 1 base from V and 0 from J, leaving 17 bases between them. CDR3 DNA sequence: TGCGCCAGCAGCCAAGCTTCTACGGCGGTGTTTAGCACAGATACGCAGTATTTT. It translates to CASSQASTAVFSTDTQYF.

The chain links TRBV10-3 to TRBJ2-3; 9 bases line up with TRBD2. Per germline, CDR1 ENHRY and CDR2 SYGVKD. The CDR3 contains 15 residues. Germline trimming cut 3 bases from V and 0 bases from J; bases unmatched to any gene: 1. CDR3 sequence: CAISDSGSSTDTQYF. The CDR3 DNA reads as TGTGCCATCAGTGATAGCGGGAGTAGCACAGATACGCAGTATTTT.

V usage is TRBV29-1 and J usage is TRBJ2-1, with TRBD2 identical over 7 bases. Germline-derived CDR1 and CDR2 are SQVTM and ANQGSEA. This CDR3 is built from 14 residues. After removal of 2 bases from V and 3 bases from J, the junction contained 4 bases not matched to a gene. CDR3 amino acids: CSVERLAGYNEQFF. The CDR3 region has the DNA TGCAGCGTTGAACGACTAGCAGGCTACAATGAGCAGTTCTTC.

The V gene is TRBV2, the J gene TRBJ2-1; D is uncertain. The length of the CDR3 is 12 residues. CDR1 and CDR2 (germline): SNHLY, FYNNEI. V lost 5 bases to trimming and J lost 2 bases, with 4 bases between them. CDR3 in DNA: TGTGCCAGCAGTACTACCTACAATGAGCAGTTCTTC. This encodes CASSTTYNEQFF. The complete variable domain, with remaining parts taken from reference TRBV2 and TRBJ2-1, reads EPEVTQTPSHQVTQMGQEVILRCVPISNHLYFYWYRQILGQKVEFLVSFYNNEISEKSEIFDDQFSVERPDGSNFTLKIRSTKLEDSAMYFCASSTTYNEQFFGPGTRLTVL.

The chain uses TRBV5-1 and TRBJ2-7; tentatively, D is TRBD1 (6 bases). This CDR3 is 14 amino acids long. The V gene's germline CDR1 is SGHRS and CDR2 YFSETQ. Trimming removed 4 bases from V and 2 bases from J, with 13 bases in between. The CDR3 nucleotides read TGCGCCAGCAGCGAGGGACACGGGACCTACGAGCAGTACTTC. The encoded protein is CASSEGHGTYEQYF. Based on the CDR3 plus reference TRBV5-1 and TRBJ2-7, the full variable domain is KAGVTQTPRYLIKTRGQQVTLSCSPISGHRSVSWYQQTPGQGLQFLFEYFSETQRNKGNFPGRFSGRQFSNSRSEMNVSTLELGDSALYLCASSEGHGTYEQYFGPGTRLTVT.

The V gene is TRBV6-4, the J gene TRBJ2-2; D might be TRBD2 (6 bases). The CDR3 runs 14 residues. Per germline, CDR1 MRHNA and CDR2 SNTAGT. V shed 4 bases and J shed 4 bases, with 10 bases lying between them. CDR3 in amino acids: CASSALASTGELFF. CDR3 bases: TGTGCCAGCAGTGCGCTAGCGAGCACCGGGGAGCTGTTTTTT.

The DNA for the CDR3 is TGTGCCAGCAGCCGACAGGATTCACCCCTCCACTTT. Its protein product is CASSRQDSPLHF. The V call is TRBV7-9, the J call TRBJ1-6; maybe TRBD1 (6 bases). Germline V CDR1 and CDR2: SEHNR, FQNEAQ (reference sequence). V shed 5 bases and J shed 8 bases, with 7 bases lying between them. The CDR3 consists of 12 residues.